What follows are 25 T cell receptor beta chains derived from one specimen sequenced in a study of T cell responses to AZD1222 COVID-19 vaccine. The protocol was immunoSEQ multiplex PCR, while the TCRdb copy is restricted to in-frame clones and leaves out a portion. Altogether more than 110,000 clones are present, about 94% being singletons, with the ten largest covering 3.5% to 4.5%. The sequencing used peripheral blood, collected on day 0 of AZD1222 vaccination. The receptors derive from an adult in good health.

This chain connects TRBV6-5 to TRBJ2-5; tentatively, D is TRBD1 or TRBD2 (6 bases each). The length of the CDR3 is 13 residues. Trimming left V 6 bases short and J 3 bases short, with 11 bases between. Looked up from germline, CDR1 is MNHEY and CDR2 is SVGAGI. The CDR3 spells CASRGGREETQYF. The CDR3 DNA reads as TGTGCCAGCAGGGGGGGCCGGGAAGAGACCCAGTACTTC.

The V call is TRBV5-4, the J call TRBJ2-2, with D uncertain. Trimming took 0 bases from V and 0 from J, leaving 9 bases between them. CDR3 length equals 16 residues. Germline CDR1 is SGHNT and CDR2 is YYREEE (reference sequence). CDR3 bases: TGTGCCAGCAGCTTGGCCGATGTTACGAACACCGGGGAGCTGTTTTTT. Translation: CASSLADVTNTGELFF.

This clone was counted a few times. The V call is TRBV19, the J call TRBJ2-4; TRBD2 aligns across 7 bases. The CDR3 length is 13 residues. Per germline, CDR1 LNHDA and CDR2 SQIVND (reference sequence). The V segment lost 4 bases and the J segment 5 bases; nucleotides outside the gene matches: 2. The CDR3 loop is CASSSGGENIQYF. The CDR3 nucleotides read TGTGCCAGTAGTAGTGGGGGGGAAAACATTCAGTACTTC.

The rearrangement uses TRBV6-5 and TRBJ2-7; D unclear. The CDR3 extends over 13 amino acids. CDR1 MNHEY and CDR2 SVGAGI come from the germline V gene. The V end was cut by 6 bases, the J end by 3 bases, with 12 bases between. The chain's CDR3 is CASSHEHFYEQYF. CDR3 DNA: TGTGCCAGCAGCCACGAACACTTCTACGAGCAGTACTTC.

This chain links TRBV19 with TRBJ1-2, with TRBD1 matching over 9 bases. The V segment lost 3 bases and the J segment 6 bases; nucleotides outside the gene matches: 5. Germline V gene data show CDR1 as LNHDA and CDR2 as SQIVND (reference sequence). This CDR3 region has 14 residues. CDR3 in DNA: TGTGCCAGTAGTATCGGACAGGGGAAGGATGGCTACACCTTC. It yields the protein CASSIGQGKDGYTF.

The CDR3 region is CASNPSGSEPQHF. CDR3 coding DNA: TGTGCCAGTAACCCATCTGGGTCGGAGCCCCAGCATTTT. The V and J genes are TRBV19 and TRBJ1-5; no clear D gene. The germline CDR1 and CDR2 sequences are LNHDA and SQIVND (reference sequence). CDR3 length equals 13 residues. Trimming cost V 7 bases and J 8 bases, with 15 bases left between them.

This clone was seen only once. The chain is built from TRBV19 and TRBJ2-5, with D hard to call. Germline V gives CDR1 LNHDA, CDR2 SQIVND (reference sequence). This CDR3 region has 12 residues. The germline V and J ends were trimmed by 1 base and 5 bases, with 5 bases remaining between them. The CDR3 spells CASSIGPETQYF. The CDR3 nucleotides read TGTGCCAGTAGTATAGGTCCCGAGACCCAGTACTTC.

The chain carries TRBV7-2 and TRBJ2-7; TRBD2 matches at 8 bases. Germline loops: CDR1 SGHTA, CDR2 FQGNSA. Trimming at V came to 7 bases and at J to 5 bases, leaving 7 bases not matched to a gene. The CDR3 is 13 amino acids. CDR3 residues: CASTFSGIHEQYF. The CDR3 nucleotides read TGTGCCAGCACCTTTAGCGGGATTCACGAGCAGTACTTC.

This chain's CDR3 is CASSWAGGVGAKNIQYF. The CDR3 DNA reads as TGTGCCAGCAGTTGGGCGGGGGGTGTAGGGGCCAAAAACATTCAGTACTTC. The J gene is TRBJ2-4, the V gene TRBV27; 8 bases map to TRBD2. The CDR3 is 17 residues long. In germline, CDR1 is MNHEY, CDR2 SMNVEV (reference sequence). The V and J ends lost 4 bases and 1 base, in that order; junction bases with no gene match: 9.

CDR3 region: CASSLGQVGEQYF. The CDR3 nucleotides are TGTGCCAGCAGTTTGGGACAGGTCGGCGAGCAGTACTTC. V usage is TRBV27 and J usage is TRBJ2-7; 8 nucleotides line up with TRBD1. The germline gives CDR1 MNHEY, CDR2 SMNVEV (reference sequence). The J segment lost 6 bases and the V segment lost 3 bases, leaving 4 bases of the junction unmatched. The CDR3 has 13 amino acids.

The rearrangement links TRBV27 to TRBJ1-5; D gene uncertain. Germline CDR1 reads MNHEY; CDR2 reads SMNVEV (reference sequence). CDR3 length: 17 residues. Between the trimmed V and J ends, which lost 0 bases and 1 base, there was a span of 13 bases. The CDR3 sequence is CASSLSSILGSNQPQHF. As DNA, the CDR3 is TGTGCCAGCAGTTTATCCAGCATATTGGGGAGCAATCAGCCCCAGCATTTT.

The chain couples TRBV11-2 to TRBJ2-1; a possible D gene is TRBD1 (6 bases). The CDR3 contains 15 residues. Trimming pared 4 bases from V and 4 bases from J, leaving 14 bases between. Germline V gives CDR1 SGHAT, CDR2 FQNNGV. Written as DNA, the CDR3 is TGTGCCAGCAGCTCCGAGTGGGGGCCATACAATGAGCAGTTCTTC. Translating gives CASSSEWGPYNEQFF. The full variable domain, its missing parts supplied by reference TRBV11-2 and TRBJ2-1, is EAGVAQSPRYKIIEKRQSVAFWCNPISGHATLYWYQQILGQGPKLLIQFQNNGVVDDSQLPKDRFSAERLKGVDSTLKIQPAKLEDSAVYLCASSSEWGPYNEQFFGPGTRLTVL.

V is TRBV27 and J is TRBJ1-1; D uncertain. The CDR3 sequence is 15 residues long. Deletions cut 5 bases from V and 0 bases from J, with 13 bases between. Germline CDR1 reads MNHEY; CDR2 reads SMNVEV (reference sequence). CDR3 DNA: TGTGCCAGCAGTCTTGGCAGCAAATTGAACACTGAAGCTTTCTTT. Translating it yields CASSLGSKLNTEAFF.

The CDR3 is CASSPQGAPPYGYTF. CDR3 in DNA: TGTGCCAGCAGCCCCCAGGGGGCCCCGCCCTATGGCTACACCTTC. The rearrangement links TRBV14 to TRBJ1-2; TRBD1 matches 8 bases. Germline loops: CDR1 SGHDN, CDR2 FVKESK. The CDR3 length is 15 residues. With V trimmed by 4 bases and J by 4 bases, 8 bases remained unmatched.

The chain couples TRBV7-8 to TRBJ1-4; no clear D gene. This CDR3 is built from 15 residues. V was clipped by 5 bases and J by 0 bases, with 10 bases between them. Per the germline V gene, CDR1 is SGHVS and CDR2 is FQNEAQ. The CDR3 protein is CASSVGSATNEKLFF. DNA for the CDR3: TGTGCCAGCAGCGTCGGATCCGCAACTAATGAAAAACTGTTTTTT.

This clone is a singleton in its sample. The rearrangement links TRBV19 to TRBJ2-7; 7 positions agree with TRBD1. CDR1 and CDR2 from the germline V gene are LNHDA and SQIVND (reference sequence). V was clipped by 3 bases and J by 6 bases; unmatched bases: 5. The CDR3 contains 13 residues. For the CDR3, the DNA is TGTGCCAGTAGTATCCGCACAGGGGTCGAGCAGTACTTC. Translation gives CASSIRTGVEQYF.

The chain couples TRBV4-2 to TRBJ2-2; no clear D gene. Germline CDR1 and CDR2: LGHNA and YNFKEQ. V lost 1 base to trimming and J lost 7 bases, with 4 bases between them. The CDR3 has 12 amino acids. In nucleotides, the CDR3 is TGTGCCAGCAGCCAAGGAGGCGGGGAGCTGTTTTTT. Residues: CASSQGGGELFF.

CDR3 residues: CASSIRGPKVHEQYF. CDR3 bases: TGTGCCAGTAGTATACGGGGCCCGAAGGTCCACGAGCAGTACTTC. V gene TRBV19 combines with J gene TRBJ2-7; TRBD1 or TRBD2 may be the D gene (5 bases each). The CDR3 is 15 residues long. Germline loops: CDR1 LNHDA, CDR2 SQIVND (reference sequence). Trimming removed 2 bases at V and 5 bases at J, with 16 bases between.

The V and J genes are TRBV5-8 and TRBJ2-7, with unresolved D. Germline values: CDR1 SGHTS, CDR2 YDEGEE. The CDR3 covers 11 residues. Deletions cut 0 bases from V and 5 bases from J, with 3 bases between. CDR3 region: CASSLVNEQYF. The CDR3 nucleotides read TGTGCCAGCAGCTTGGTTAACGAGCAGTACTTC.

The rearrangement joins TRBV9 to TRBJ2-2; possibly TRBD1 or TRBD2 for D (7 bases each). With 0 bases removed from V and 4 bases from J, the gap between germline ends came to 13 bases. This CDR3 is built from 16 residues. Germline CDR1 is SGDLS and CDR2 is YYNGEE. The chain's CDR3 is CASSVEARGGTGELFF. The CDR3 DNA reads TGTGCCAGCAGCGTAGAGGCCAGGGGGGGCACCGGGGAGCTGTTTTTT.

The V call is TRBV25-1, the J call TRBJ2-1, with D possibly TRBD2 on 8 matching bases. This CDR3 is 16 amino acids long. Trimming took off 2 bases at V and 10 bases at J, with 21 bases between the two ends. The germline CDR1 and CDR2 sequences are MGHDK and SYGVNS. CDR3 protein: CASSEQGVAGKMEQFF. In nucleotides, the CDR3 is TGTGCCAGCAGTGAACAGGGGGTAGCGGGAAAAATGGAGCAGTTCTTC.

The DNA of the CDR3 is TGTGCCAGCAGCCCCTTAGGACAGGTGGAAGCTTTCTTT. This gives the protein CASSPLGQVEAFF. The chain employs TRBV7-3 and TRBJ1-1; 7 positions match TRBD1. CDR3 length equals 13 residues. Germline lookup yields CDR1 SGHTA and CDR2 FQGTGA. V was pared by 5 bases and J by 8 bases, with 8 bases of the junction left unmatched.

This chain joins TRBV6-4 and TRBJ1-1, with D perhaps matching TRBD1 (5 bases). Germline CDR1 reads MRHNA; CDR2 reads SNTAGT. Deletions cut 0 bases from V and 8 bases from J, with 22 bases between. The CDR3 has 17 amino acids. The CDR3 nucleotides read TGTGCCAGCAGTGACTCCCCTCTGAGACAACGGGGGGAGGAAGCTTTCTTT. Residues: CASSDSPLRQRGEEAFF.

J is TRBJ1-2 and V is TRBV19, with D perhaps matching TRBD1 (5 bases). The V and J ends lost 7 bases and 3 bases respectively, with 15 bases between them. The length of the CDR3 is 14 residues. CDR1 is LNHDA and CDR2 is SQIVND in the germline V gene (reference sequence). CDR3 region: CASNTRGTHYGYTF. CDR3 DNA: TGTGCCAGTAACACGCGGGGGACCCACTATGGCTACACCTTC.

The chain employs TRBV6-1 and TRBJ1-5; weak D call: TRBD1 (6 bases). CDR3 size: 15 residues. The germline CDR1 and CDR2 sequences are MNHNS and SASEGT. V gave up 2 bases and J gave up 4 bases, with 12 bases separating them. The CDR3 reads CASSEKTGINQPQHF. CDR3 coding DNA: TGTGCCAGCAGTGAAAAAACAGGGATAAATCAGCCCCAGCATTTT.